Listed below are T cell receptor beta chains from one sample, sequenced in a study of regulatory T cells in long-lasting Graves disease. TCRdb fed the multiplex PCR reads into MiXCR, producing one record per CDR3 protein. The data contain a few hundred thousand distinct CDR3 sequences, 15% of them singletons. These data also formed part of another study, on T cells in Graves' hyperthyroidism and ophthalmopathy.

Material: peripheral blood mononuclear cells (PBMCs), obtained at new diagnosis, from a patient treated with antithyroid drugs. Every receptor here comes from a middle-aged woman with Graves disease. CDR3s include the opening cysteine and the closing phenylalanine or tryptophan. A D gene is named only where the DNA matches it firmly. Some rows have no size entry. The others give once, few or many, or a class for an expanded clone.

J	D	V	size	CDR3	DNA
TRBJ2-7	TRBD2	TRBV29-1	many	CSVGGSGRPQIYEQYF	TGCAGCGTTGGGGGTAGCGGGAGGCCACAAATCTACGAGCAGTACTTC
TRBJ1-1	TRBD1	TRBV5-5	many	CASSLNRGGTEAFF	TGTGCCAGCAGCTTAAACAGGGGAGGGACTGAAGCTTTCTTT
TRBJ2-7	.	TRBV20-1	many	CSARPQTGRYYEQYF	TGCAGTGCTAGACCGCAGACAGGTCGCTACTACGAGCAGTACTTC
TRBJ1-5	.	TRBV20-1	few	CSARAGSLNQPQHF	TGCAGTGCTAGGGCCGGGTCCCTGAATCAGCCCCAGCATTTT
TRBJ2-1	TRBD2	TRBV5-6	.	CASSSARLAVYNEQFF	TGTGCCAGCAGCTCCGCCCGACTAGCGGTCTACAATGAGCAGTTCTTC
TRBJ2-2	TRBD1	TRBV18	many	CASSPSTGEVMELFF	TGTGCCAGCTCACCTTCGACAGGGGAAGTGATGGAGCTGTTTTTT
TRBJ2-7	TRBD2	TRBV5-6	.	CASSRWGGLAGDEQYF	TGTGCCAGCAGCCGTTGGGGTGGACTAGCGGGAGACGAGCAGTACTTC
TRBJ2-1	.	TRBV11-3	many	CASSLRLDEQFF	TGTGCCAGCAGCCTCCGACTAGATGAGCAGTTCTTC
TRBJ2-1	.	TRBV7-2	many	CASSTPPRVLQFF	TGTGCCAGCAGCACACCCCCCAGGGTATTACAGTTCTTC
TRBJ2-5	TRBD2	TRBV28	few	CTSGSGAGGETQYF	TGTACCAGCGGTAGTGGGGCGGGAGGAGAGACCCAGTACTTC
TRBJ2-5	TRBD2	TRBV12-3/TRBV12-4	many	CASSSGTSGKETQYF	TGTGCCAGCAGTTCCGGGACTAGCGGCAAAGAGACCCAGTACTTC
TRBJ2-7	TRBD1	TRBV5-5	.	CASSLTGTVTYEQYF	TGTGCCAGCAGCTTGACCGGGACAGTCACCTACGAGCAGTACTTC
TRBJ2-4	.	TRBV20-1	few	CSARELLETIQYF	TGCAGTGCTAGAGAACTATTAGAAACCATTCAGTACTTC
TRBJ1-4	.	TRBV4-3	.	CASSPGGTLGVKLFF	TGCGCCAGCAGCCCCGGGGGGACACTGGGTGTAAAACTGTTTTTT
TRBJ2-7	TRBD1	TRBV20-1	many	CSASRQGALYEQYF	TGCAGTGCTAGCCGTCAGGGGGCCCTTTACGAGCAGTACTTC
TRBJ2-3	TRBD2	TRBV7-9	many	CASSLAPGLAERTDTQYF	TGTGCCAGCAGCTTAGCTCCGGGACTAGCGGAACGCACAGATACGCAGTATTTT
TRBJ1-2	.	TRBV9	.	CASSVDQPIYGYTF	TGTGCCAGCAGCGTAGATCAGCCGATCTATGGCTACACCTTC
TRBJ2-7	TRBD2	TRBV5-1	many	CASSSTRTSGNPLSYEQYF	TGCGCCAGCAGCTCTACCCGGACTAGCGGGAACCCACTCTCCTACGAGCAGTACTTC
TRBJ1-2	.	TRBV29-1	.	CSVLSDNYGYTF	TGCAGCGTTCTTAGTGATAACTATGGCTACACCTTC
TRBJ2-2	TRBD2	TRBV11-3	once	CASSLDVLGSGRSGELFF	TGTGCCAGCAGCTTAGATGTATTGGGTAGCGGGAGGTCCGGGGAGCTGTTTTTT
TRBJ1-2	TRBD1	TRBV6-5	many	CASSYGTGGGYTF	TGTGCCAGCAGCTACGGGACAGGGGGTGGCTACACCTTC
TRBJ2-7	.	TRBV10-3	many	CAISELATYEQYF	TGTGCCATCAGTGAGCTAGCGACGTACGAGCAGTACTTC
TRBJ2-2	TRBD2	TRBV19	.	CASSGRAANTGELFF	TGTGCCAGTAGCGGGAGGGCCGCGAACACCGGGGAGCTGTTTTTT
TRBJ1-4	.	TRBV5-4	.	CASSLRVGGTNEKLFF	TGTGCCAGCAGCTTGAGGGTCGGGGGCACAAATGAAAAACTGTTTTTT
TRBJ1-1	TRBD1	TRBV30	many	CAWSKGGTGSMNTEAFF	TGTGCCTGGAGTAAAGGGGGGACAGGAAGCATGAACACTGAAGCTTTCTTT
TRBJ2-7	TRBD1	TRBV6-1	few	CASRRTGWDEQYF	TGTGCCAGCAGGAGGACAGGGTGGGACGAGCAGTACTTC
TRBJ2-1	TRBD2	TRBV19	.	CASSIAAGAYNEQFF	TGTGCCAGTAGTATTGCGGCGGGGGCCTACAATGAGCAGTTCTTC
TRBJ2-5	TRBD2	TRBV28	many	CASILSGSGETQYF	TGTGCCAGCATCCTCAGCGGGAGCGGAGAGACCCAGTACTTC
TRBJ2-5	.	TRBV12-3/TRBV12-4	many	CASSLSPSRGTQYF	TGTGCCAGCAGTTTATCCCCATCTCGTGGGACCCAGTACTTC
TRBJ2-2	.	TRBV2	many	CASSVLSSQEFTGELFF	TGTGCCAGCAGTGTTTTGTCGTCACAGGAATTCACCGGGGAGCTGTTTTTT
TRBJ2-3	.	TRBV24-1	few	CATSDSVTDTQYF	TGTGCCACCAGTGACTCAGTCACAGATACGCAGTATTTT
TRBJ2-7	TRBD1	TRBV5-1	.	CASSDWDRGYEQYF	TGCGCCAGCAGCGATTGGGACAGGGGGTACGAGCAGTACTTC
TRBJ1-2	.	TRBV28	many	CASSLRGAEGYTF	TGTGCCAGCAGTTTAAGGGGGGCGGAGGGCTACACCTTC
TRBJ1-5	.	TRBV7-2	.	CAGSTTENQPQHF	TGTGCCGGCAGCACGACAGAGAATCAGCCCCAGCATTTT
TRBJ2-1	.	TRBV27	many	CASSLSASYNEQFF	TGTGCCAGCAGTTTATCGGCCAGCTACAATGAGCAGTTCTTC
TRBJ1-2	.	TRBV5-1	many	CASSLSPGNYGYTF	TGTGCCAGCAGTTTATCGCCAGGCAACTATGGCTACACCTTC
TRBJ2-7	.	TRBV12-3/TRBV12-4	many	CASSFYRRNYYEQYF	TGTGCCAGCAGTTTTTACCGTCGGAACTACTACGAGCAGTACTTC
TRBJ2-7	.	TRBV28	many	CASHGAGEFLDEQYF	TGTGCCAGCCATGGGGCAGGGGAGTTCTTAGACGAGCAGTACTTC
TRBJ2-1	TRBD1	TRBV3-1	.	CASSETGQGLKHEQFF	TGTGCCAGCAGCGAGACGGGACAGGGGTTGAAGCATGAGCAGTTCTTC
TRBJ2-7	.	TRBV28	many	CASTLHGDYEQYF	TGTGCCAGCACCCTCCACGGAGACTACGAGCAGTACTTC
TRBJ2-7	.	TRBV11-2	many	CASSSFLVTANYEQYF	TGTGCCAGCAGCTCGTTTCTGGTGACAGCGAACTACGAGCAGTACTTC
TRBJ1-2	.	TRBV7-2	many	CASSLAMTDGGYTF	TGTGCCAGCAGCTTAGCTATGACAGACGGAGGCTACACCTTC
TRBJ1-2	.	TRBV6-1	.	CASSEALHSNYGYTF	TGTGCCAGCAGTGAAGCGCTCCACAGCAACTATGGCTACACCTTC
TRBJ2-5	.	TRBV19	many	CASRTALGGQETQYF	TGTGCCAGTAGGACCGCCCTTGGGGGACAAGAGACCCAGTACTTC
TRBJ2-1	TRBD1	TRBV5-1	many	CASSAQGDEQFF	TGCGCCAGCAGCGCACAGGGGGATGAGCAGTTCTTC